The 25 T cell receptor beta chains below were found in one sample sequenced in a study of blood T cell repertoires in COVID-19. Clones were sequenced by immunoSEQ multiplex PCR, and TCRdb holds only the in-frame ones, with some missing. The sample includes 210,000 or so clones, 83% of them seen just once. Specimen: PBMCs or T cells enriched from blood (not recorded which). Source of these receptors: a woman aged 45 to 65 who had been exposed to COVID-19.

DNA for the CDR3: TGTGCCTTCTCCCCCACGGTCTCCTACAATGAGCAGTTCTTC. It encodes CAFSPTVSYNEQFF. The rearrangement uses TRBV30 and TRBJ2-1; D gene ambiguous. Per the germline V gene, CDR1 is GTSNPN and CDR2 is SVGIG (reference sequence). The V end was cut by 7 bases, the J end by 0 bases, with 13 bases between. There are 14 residues in the CDR3.

The rearrangement links TRBV2 to TRBJ1-2, with a tentative D call TRBD1 (5 bases). The germline gives CDR1 SNHLY, CDR2 FYNNEI. V lost 6 bases, J lost 5 bases, and 7 bases lay in between. The CDR3 runs to 11 residues. The DNA for the CDR3 is TGTGCCAGCAGGGGGCGGTATGGCTACACCTTC. This encodes CASRGRYGYTF.

The chain is built from TRBV2 and TRBJ1-3; possible D gene TRBD1, 6 bases. The CDR3 totals 16 residues. Trimming removed 4 bases at V and 3 bases at J, with 16 bases between. Germline V lookup: CDR1 SNHLY, CDR2 FYNNEI. CDR3 amino acids: CASSVSLGTLGNTIYF. For the CDR3, the DNA is TGTGCCAGCAGTGTCTCGCTCGGGACACTTGGAAACACCATATATTTT.

This clone is a singleton in its sample. The chain recombines TRBV7-9 with TRBJ1-3; possible D gene TRBD1, 5 bases. This CDR3 comprises 16 residues. V dropped 4 bases and J dropped 4 bases, with 17 bases sitting between them. Germline V gene lookup returns CDR1 SEHNR and CDR2 FQNEAQ (reference sequence). The CDR3 DNA reads as TGTGCCAGCAGCTCCCCCTCGGGGGGGTTGGGAAACACCATATATTTT. This encodes CASSSPSGGLGNTIYF.

V usage is TRBV6-5 and J usage is TRBJ1-2; the match to TRBD1 covers 7 bases. From germline, CDR1 is MNHEY and CDR2 SVGAGI. V was pared by 2 bases and J by 8 bases, with 8 bases of the junction left unmatched. This CDR3 spans 14 amino acids. CDR3 sequence: CASSYGGTVIGYTF. CDR3 nucleotide sequence: TGTGCCAGCAGTTACGGTGGGACAGTCATAGGCTACACCTTC.

V gene TRBV12-3 or TRBV12-4 combines with J gene TRBJ2-7; possible D gene TRBD1, 6 bases. V lost 3 bases and J 6 bases, leaving 12 bases between the germline ends. The CDR3 runs to 13 residues. The CDR3 bases are TGTGCCAGCAGTTTGAAACAGGGAACCGAGCAGTACTTC. As protein: CASSLKQGTEQYF.

This clone has just a few counts. This same CDR3 is encoded by further DNA sequences in the sample. This chain uses TRBV5-4 with TRBJ2-5; 15 bases map to TRBD2. After removal of 4 bases from V and 2 bases from J, the junction contained 3 bases not matched to a gene. CDR3 size: 16 residues. CDR1 and CDR2 (germline): SGHNT, YYREEE (reference sequence). CDR3 nucleotide sequence: TGTGCCAGCAGCCCAGGACTAGCGGGGGGGCAAGAGACCCAGTACTTC. Protein sequence: CASSPGLAGGQETQYF.

The chain couples TRBV5-1 to TRBJ1-2; D is undetermined. The germline V gene encodes CDR1 SGHRS and CDR2 YFSETQ. Between the trimmed V and J ends, which lost 0 bases and 8 bases, there was a span of 17 bases. The CDR3 is 15 residues long. CDR3 nucleotide sequence: TGCGCCAGCAGCTTGGGACGGAGCAATACGGGAGGCTACACCTTC. Translating gives CASSLGRSNTGGYTF.

The V call is TRBV11-2, the J call TRBJ1-3; D gene ambiguous. This CDR3 region has 14 residues. Per the germline V gene, CDR1 is SGHAT and CDR2 is FQNNGV. Deletions cut 2 bases from V and 4 bases from J, with 9 bases between. The CDR3 sequence is CASSLLRWGNTIYF. The CDR3 DNA reads as TGTGCCAGCAGCTTATTACGGTGGGGAAACACCATATATTTT.

The chain recombines TRBV5-6 with TRBJ1-2, with D maybe TRBD1 (6 bases). In germline, CDR1 is SGHDT, CDR2 YYEEEE. The CDR3 totals 16 residues. Trimming left V 0 bases short and J 5 bases short, with 17 bases between. CDR3 amino acids: CASSLVSRQGQYGYTF. CDR3 nucleotide sequence: TGTGCCAGCAGCTTGGTATCTCGGCAGGGGCAGTATGGCTACACCTTC. Full variable domain (rest looked up from reference TRBV5-6 and TRBJ1-2): DAGVTQSPTHLIKTRGQQVTLRCSPKSGHDTVSWYQQALGQGPQFIFQYYEEEERQRGNFPDRFSGHQFPNYSSELNVNALLLGDSALYLCASSLVSRQGQYGYTFGSGTRLTVV.

This chain connects TRBV19 to TRBJ1-5, with a tentative D call TRBD1 (5 bases). Germline lookup yields CDR1 LNHDA and CDR2 SQIVND (reference sequence). V was clipped by 4 bases and J by 4 bases, with 11 bases between them. The CDR3 totals 14 residues. CDR3 bases: TGTGCCAGTAGTAATCGACAGAGAAATCAGCCCCAGCATTTT. Residues: CASSNRQRNQPQHF.

The J gene is TRBJ1-4, the V gene TRBV5-4; 7 nucleotides agree with TRBD1. The V and J ends lost 1 base and 7 bases, in that order; junction bases with no gene match: 1. The CDR3 spans 13 residues. CDR1 and CDR2 from the germline V gene are SGHNT and YYREEE (reference sequence). CDR3 coding DNA: TGTGCCAGCAGCTTGCGGGACAGTGAAAAACTGTTTTTT. This sequence encodes CASSLRDSEKLFF. Supplemented by reference TRBV5-4 and TRBJ1-4, the full variable domain reads ETGVTQSPTHLIKTRGQQVTLRCSSQSGHNTVSWYQQALGQGPQFIFQYYREEENGRGNFPPRFSGLQFPNYSSELNVNALELDDSALYLCASSLRDSEKLFFGSGTQLSVL.

In this sample, this clone turned up once. This chain uses TRBV12-3 or TRBV12-4 with TRBJ2-3; the match to TRBD2 covers 7 bases. This CDR3 comprises 13 residues. The junction had 3 bases not matched to a gene; V was cut back by 3 bases and J by 6 bases. The CDR3 loop is CASSLVGGDTQYF. CDR3 nucleotide sequence: TGTGCCAGCAGTTTGGTGGGGGGGGATACGCAGTATTTT.

This clone was detected only a few times. The same CDR3 is also encoded by other DNA sequences in this sample. The chain joins TRBV19 to TRBJ1-2, with D unclear. V lost 3 bases, J lost 2 bases, and 10 bases lay in between. CDR3 length: 14 residues. The germline gives CDR1 LNHDA, CDR2 SQIVND (reference sequence). CDR3 in DNA: TGTGCCAGTAGTATCCCGGCGGGAAACTATGGCTACACCTTC. Translating gives CASSIPAGNYGYTF.

The rearrangement uses TRBV29-1 and TRBJ1-2; TRBD1 is a possible D gene (6 bases). V gave up 4 bases and J gave up 5 bases, with 14 bases separating them. This CDR3 region has 13 residues. Germline CDR1 reads SQVTM; CDR2 reads ANQGSEA. As DNA, the CDR3 is TGCAGCGTTGCACAACAGGGACGGTATGGCTACACCTTC. It translates to CSVAQQGRYGYTF.

This clone is a singleton in its sample. The chain carries TRBV14 and TRBJ2-7, with D maybe TRBD1 (5 bases). CDR3 size: 18 residues. V was cut by 2 bases and J by 2 bases, with 22 bases left in between. Looked up from germline, CDR1 is SGHDN and CDR2 is FVKESK. The CDR3 sequence: CASSQPKGPRTDAYEQYF. CDR3 sequence (DNA): TGTGCCAGCAGCCAACCCAAGGGGCCCCGGACGGACGCCTACGAGCAGTACTTC.

The chain recombines TRBV5-3 with TRBJ1-2, with 9 bases that match TRBD1. TRBV5-3 is an open reading frame whose function is uncertain. The CDR3 has 15 amino acids. Trimming at V came to 4 bases and at J to 3 bases, leaving 7 bases not matched to a gene. The CDR3 sequence is CARSTWTGVDYGYTF. In DNA, the CDR3 is TGTGCCAGAAGCACCTGGACAGGGGTCGACTATGGCTACACCTTC.

The J gene is TRBJ2-7, the V gene TRBV7-2, with TRBD2 as a possible D gene (5 bases). Trimming removed 1 base at V and 0 bases at J, with 7 bases between. This CDR3 has 14 residues. The germline V gene encodes CDR1 SGHTA and CDR2 FQGNSA. As DNA, the CDR3 is TGTGCCAGCAGCTTAGACGGACTCTCCTACGAGCAGTACTTC. This encodes CASSLDGLSYEQYF. Based on the CDR3 plus reference TRBV7-2 and TRBJ2-7, the full variable domain is GAGVSQSPSNKVTEKGKDVELRCDPISGHTALYWYRQSLGQGLEFLIYFQGNSAPDKSGLPSDRFSAERTGGSVSTLTIQRTQQEDSAVYLCASSLDGLSYEQYFGPGTRLTVT.

This chain connects TRBV19 to TRBJ1-1, with 10 bases fitting TRBD1. The CDR3 has 14 amino acids. CDR1 and CDR2 (germline): LNHDA, SQIVND (reference sequence). V was pared by 4 bases and J by 8 bases, with 7 bases of the junction left unmatched. CDR3 in amino acids: CASSTLGDRGEAFF. CDR3 sequence (DNA): TGTGCCAGTAGTACCCTCGGGGACAGGGGAGAAGCTTTCTTT. The whole variable domain, filled in from reference TRBV19 and TRBJ1-1, reads DGGITQSPKYLFRKEGQNVTLSCEQNLNHDAMYWYRQDPGQGLRLIYYSQIVNDFQKGDIAEGYSVSREKKESFPLTVTSAQKNPTAFYLCASSTLGDRGEAFFGQGTRLTVV.

The chain combines TRBV7-2 with TRBJ2-6; possibly TRBD1 for D (5 bases). The CDR3 is made up of 19 amino acids. Trimming shortened V by 2 bases and J by 0 bases, and 17 bases separated the two germline ends. Germline V lookup: CDR1 SGHTA, CDR2 FQGNSA. The CDR3 reads CASSLSPRQGSSGANVLTF. The CDR3 nucleotides read TGTGCCAGCAGCTTATCTCCGAGGCAGGGCAGCTCTGGGGCCAACGTCCTGACTTTC.

This rearrangement joins TRBV2 to TRBJ2-1, with 9 bases lining up with TRBD2. The CDR3 totals 15 residues. The junction had 3 bases not matched to a gene; V was cut back by 6 bases and J by 0 bases. Germline CDR1 reads SNHLY; CDR2 reads FYNNEI. The DNA for the CDR3 is TGTGCCAGCAGGGCGGGGGGGAACTCCTACAATGAGCAGTTCTTC. Translating gives CASRAGGNSYNEQFF. Filled out from reference TRBV2 and TRBJ2-1, the complete variable domain reads EPEVTQTPSHQVTQMGQEVILRCVPISNHLYFYWYRQILGQKVEFLVSFYNNEISEKSEIFDDQFSVERPDGSNFTLKIRSTKLEDSAMYFCASRAGGNSYNEQFFGPGTRLTVL.

The chain uses TRBV5-1 and TRBJ2-7; TRBD1 aligns across 8 bases. Germline CDR1 reads SGHRS; CDR2 reads YFSETQ. This CDR3 contains 13 residues. V lost 4 bases and J lost 5; bases outside the gene matches: 5. CDR3 loop: CASSPGQANEQYF. CDR3 in DNA: TGCGCCAGCAGCCCGGGACAGGCAAACGAGCAGTACTTC.

This chain connects TRBV7-9 to TRBJ2-1, with a tentative D call TRBD2 (7 bases). The CDR3 runs to 16 residues. In germline, CDR1 is SEHNR, CDR2 FQNEAQ (reference sequence). Trimming took off 5 bases at V and 6 bases at J, with 20 bases between the two ends. Here the CDR3 DNA reads TGTGCCAGCAGCCCCCGGCAGCAGGGGAGGGTCAATGAGCAGTTCTTC. Protein sequence: CASSPRQQGRVNEQFF.

The J gene is TRBJ2-5, the V gene TRBV7-2; D is ambiguous. With 1 base removed from V and 4 bases from J, the gap between germline ends came to 7 bases. The CDR3 consists of 13 residues. Germline V lookup: CDR1 SGHTA, CDR2 FQGNSA. CDR3 in DNA: TGTGCCAGCAGCTTAGACAGACGAGAGACCCAGTACTTC. Encoded protein: CASSLDRRETQYF.

V is TRBV5-5 and J is TRBJ1-2; D ambiguous. Germline CDR1 is SGHKS and CDR2 is YYEKEE (reference sequence). Trimming pared 0 bases from V and 4 bases from J, leaving 10 bases between. The CDR3 length is 14 residues. This CDR3 is CASSLGGGSYGYTF. CDR3 DNA sequence: TGTGCCAGCAGCTTGGGAGGAGGAAGCTATGGCTACACCTTC.